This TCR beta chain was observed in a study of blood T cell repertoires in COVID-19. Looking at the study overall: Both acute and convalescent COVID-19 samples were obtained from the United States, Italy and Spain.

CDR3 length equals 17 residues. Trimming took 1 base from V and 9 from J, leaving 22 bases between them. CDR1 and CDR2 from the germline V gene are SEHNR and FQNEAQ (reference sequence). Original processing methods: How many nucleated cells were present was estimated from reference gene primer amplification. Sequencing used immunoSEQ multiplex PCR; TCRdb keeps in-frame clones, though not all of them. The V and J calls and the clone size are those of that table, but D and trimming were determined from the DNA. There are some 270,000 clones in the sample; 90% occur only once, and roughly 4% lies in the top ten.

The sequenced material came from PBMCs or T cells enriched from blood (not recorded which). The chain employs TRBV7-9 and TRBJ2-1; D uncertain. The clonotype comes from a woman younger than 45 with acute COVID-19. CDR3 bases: TGTGCCAGCAGCTTAGGGGTAGCTTCATTCCCTCTCGGTGAGCAGTTCTTC. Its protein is CASSLGVASFPLGEQFF. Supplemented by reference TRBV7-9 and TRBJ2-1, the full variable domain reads DTGVSQNPRHKITKRGQNVTFRCDPISEHNRLYWYRQTLGQGPEFLTYFQNEAQLEKSRLLSDRFSAERPKGSFSTLEIQRTEQGDSAMYLCASSLGVASFPLGEQFFGPGTRLTVL.